This TCR beta chain came from a study of PD-L1 blockade in urothelial cancer. Study details: Of some 30 patients, some 24 were males with bladder-origin urothelial cancer.

TCRdb keeps only in-frame clones here, not all; method: immunoSEQ multiplex PCR. Of about 95,000 clones listed, roughly 84% are singletons. Time point of the sample: pretreatment peripheral blood. Per germline, CDR1 KGHSH and CDR2 LQKENI. CDR3 size: 17 residues. V gave up 2 bases and J gave up 5 bases; unmatched junction bases: 11. This specimen consisted of PBMCs, obtained around atezolizumab (anti-PD-L1) treatment. V gene TRBV18 combines with J gene TRBJ1-4; the match to TRBD1 covers 7 bases. This TCR was recovered from a man aged 55 to 70 with urothelial cancer. This CDR3 reads CASSPTPTTGNNEKLFF. The CDR3 DNA follows: TGTGCCAGCTCACCAACCCCAACGACAGGGAACAATGAAAAACTGTTTTTT.